These 15 T cell receptor beta chains share one sample of origin, sequenced in a study of blood T cell repertoires in COVID-19. Here immunoSEQ multiplex PCR was the method, and the copy in TCRdb shows in-frame clones only, minus some. This sample has 150,000 or so clones, with 85% to 90% found just once. Sequenced material: peripheral blood. The source is a woman aged 55 to 70 with acute or convalescent COVID-19.

This clone was counted a few times. The chain carries TRBV10-2 and TRBJ1-2; TRBD1 agrees at 7 bases. Per germline, CDR1 WSHSY and CDR2 SAAADI. Losses at the gene ends were 0 bases for V and 7 bases for J; bases not matched to a gene: 2. The CDR3 loop spans 13 amino acids. The CDR3, as DNA: TGCGCCAGCAGTGAGTCGAGGACAGGTGGCTACACCTTC. Residues: CASSESRTGGYTF.

This chain links TRBV4-3 with TRBJ1-6; TRBD1 might be the D (5 bases). Trimming pared 0 bases from V and 0 bases from J, leaving 9 bases between. The CDR3 loop spans 17 amino acids. Per germline, CDR1 LGHNA and CDR2 YSLEER. CDR3 loop: CASSQETDSSYNSPLHF. As DNA, the CDR3 is TGCGCCAGCAGCCAAGAAACAGACAGCTCCTATAATTCACCCCTCCACTTT.

A single count supports this clone. The V gene is TRBV11-3, the J gene TRBJ1-1, with D perhaps matching TRBD1 (5 bases). V gave up 0 bases and J gave up 4 bases, with 18 bases separating them. This CDR3 region has 17 residues. CDR1 SGHNT and CDR2 YENEEA come from the germline V gene. CDR3 residues: CASSLDPPGRGITEAFF. CDR3 nucleotide sequence: TGTGCCAGCAGCTTAGATCCTCCGGGGCGCGGGATCACTGAAGCTTTCTTT.

The chain is built from TRBV4-1 and TRBJ2-1, with 8 bases that match TRBD2. The CDR3 is made up of 16 amino acids. With V trimmed by 0 bases and J by 4 bases, 5 bases remained unmatched. Germline V gene lookup returns CDR1 MGHRA and CDR2 YSYEKL. CDR3 sequence reads: CASSQDTQRGYNEQFF. In nucleotides, the CDR3 is TGCGCCAGCAGCCAAGATACCCAGCGGGGGTACAATGAGCAGTTCTTC.

The V call is TRBV7-9, the J call TRBJ2-5, with D unresolved. The CDR3 is 14 residues long. With 0 bases removed from V and 5 bases from J, the gap between germline ends came to 10 bases. Germline CDR1 SEHNR, CDR2 FQNEAQ (reference sequence). The CDR3 DNA sequence: TGTGCCAGCAGCTTAGCATTGGCCTCCGAGACCCAGTACTTC. Its translation: CASSLALASETQYF.

The J gene is TRBJ2-7, the V gene TRBV5-1, with 8 nucleotides matching TRBD1. CDR1 is SGHRS and CDR2 is YFSETQ in the germline V gene. V lost 4 bases and J lost 2; bases outside the gene matches: 2. CDR3 length equals 13 residues. The CDR3 bases are TGCGCCAGCAGCATGGACAGGGCCTACGAGCAGTACTTC. Protein: CASSMDRAYEQYF.

The J gene is TRBJ2-2, the V gene TRBV6-5, with no clear D. The CDR3 spans 13 residues. Trimming pared 5 bases from V and 6 bases from J, leaving 10 bases between. Germline V CDR1 and CDR2: MNHEY, SVGAGI. Here the CDR3 DNA reads TGTGCCAGCAGTCGCAGTGGTGCCGGGGAGCTGTTTTTT. Its translation: CASSRSGAGELFF.

The chain combines TRBV27 with TRBJ2-1, with a possible D match to TRBD2 (5 bases). V lost 0 bases and J lost 4, with 13 bases in between. Germline CDR1 is MNHEY and CDR2 is SMNVEV (reference sequence). This CDR3 contains 16 residues. The CDR3 DNA follows: TGTGCCAGCAGTTTATCGAGCCTAGCCCCATACAATGAGCAGTTCTTC. Encoded protein: CASSLSSLAPYNEQFF.

This clone was seen a handful of times. This chain connects TRBV11-3 to TRBJ2-1, with 7 bases that match TRBD1. There are 19 residues in the CDR3. Germline V gives CDR1 SGHNT, CDR2 YENEEA. Trimming cost V 3 bases and J 3 bases; bases outside gene matches: 17. In nucleotides, the CDR3 is TGTGCCAGCAGCTTTTCAATATGGGACAGCTCCACCGGCTACAATGAGCAGTTCTTC. Translating gives CASSFSIWDSSTGYNEQFF. Drawing the rest from reference TRBV11-3 and TRBJ2-1, the complete variable domain is EAGVVQSPRYKIIEKKQPVAFWCNPISGHNTLYWYLQNLGQGPELLIRYENEEAVDDSQLPKDRFSAERLKGVDSTLKIQPAELGDSAVYLCASSFSIWDSSTGYNEQFFGPGTRLTVL.

The chain joins TRBV7-8 to TRBJ2-3; 11 nucleotides line up with TRBD2. After removal of 1 base from V and 2 bases from J, the junction contained 5 bases not matched to a gene. CDR3 length: 17 residues. Germline CDR1 and CDR2: SGHVS and FQNEAQ. CDR3 amino acids: CASSLGLAGGITDTQYF. CDR3 sequence (DNA): TGTGCCAGCAGCTTAGGGTTAGCGGGGGGGATCACAGATACGCAGTATTTT.

This chain links TRBV28 with TRBJ1-1; D unclear. Germline assignment: CDR1 MDHEN and CDR2 SYDVKM. This CDR3 region has 11 residues. V was clipped by 5 bases and J by 9 bases, with 10 bases between them. CDR3 region: CASSLGYQAFF. The DNA for the CDR3 is TGTGCCAGCAGTCTAGGATATCAAGCTTTCTTT.

Concerning this clone: The junction differs from germline at one of its ends, possibly a read error. The CDR3 loop reads CASRQGPAGVLAKNIQYF. The CDR3 nucleotides read TGCGCCAGCAGGCAAGGACCGGCGGGGGTACTAGCCAAAAACATTCAGTACTTC. The chain carries TRBV4-1 and TRBJ2-4, with 7 positions matching TRBD2. The CDR3 extends over 18 amino acids. Germline CDR1 MGHRA, CDR2 YSYEKL.

V is TRBV14 and J is TRBJ1-3; no clear D. This CDR3 is 15 amino acids long. Germline V gene lookup returns CDR1 SGHDN and CDR2 FVKESK. V was trimmed by 0 bases and J by 0 bases, leaving 6 bases between them. CDR3 DNA: TGTGCCAGCAGCCAAGATCAACACTCTGGAAACACCATATATTTT. Protein product: CASSQDQHSGNTIYF.

The chain is built from TRBV28 and TRBJ1-6; 7 bases fit TRBD1. The length of the CDR3 is 15 residues. J gave up 2 bases and V 7 bases, and 5 bases lay outside the gene matches. CDR1 and CDR2 (germline): MDHEN, SYDVKM. CDR3 nucleotides: TGTGCCAGCATCCTTCAGGGGGCCTATAATTCACCCCTCCACTTT. Amino acid sequence: CASILQGAYNSPLHF.

V is TRBV5-4 and J is TRBJ1-1, with a tentative D call TRBD1 (5 bases). CDR1 is SGHNT, CDR2 YYREEE, per germline (reference sequence). The CDR3 is made up of 14 amino acids. Trimming removed 4 bases from V and 4 bases from J, with 14 bases in between. In nucleotides, the CDR3 is TGTGCCAGCAGCCCGGGGGGAGTGAGCACTGAAGCTTTCTTT. It translates to CASSPGGVSTEAFF.